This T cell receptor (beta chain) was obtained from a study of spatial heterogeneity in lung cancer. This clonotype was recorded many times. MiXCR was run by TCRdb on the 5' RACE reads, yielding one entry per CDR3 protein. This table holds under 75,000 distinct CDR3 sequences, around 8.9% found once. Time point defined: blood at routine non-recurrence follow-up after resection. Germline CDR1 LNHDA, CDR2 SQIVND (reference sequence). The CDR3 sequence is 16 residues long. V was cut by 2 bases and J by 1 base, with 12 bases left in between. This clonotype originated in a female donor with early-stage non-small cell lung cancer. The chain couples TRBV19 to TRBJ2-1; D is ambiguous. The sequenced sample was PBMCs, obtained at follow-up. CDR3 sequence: CASSISGAGSYNEQFF. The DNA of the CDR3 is TGTGCCAGTAGTATAAGTGGAGCTGGGTCCTACAATGAGCAGTTCTTC.